This T cell receptor (beta chain) originates from a study of Ad26.COV2.S vaccination and SARS-CoV-2 variants. The treatment was: some 20 received Ad26.COV2.S at low or high dose, single or two shots; 5 received placebo; per-sample allocation not given. Specimen acquisition occurred on day 63 following the initial vaccine or placebo injection. Sequencing was performed with immunoSEQ multiplex PCR; in TCRdb, only in-frame clones are kept and a portion is missing. The table shows just over 350,000 clones, with more than 75% occurring only once. CDR1 and CDR2 from the germline V gene are KGHSH and LQKENI. The CDR3 has 18 amino acids. Deletions cut 3 bases from V and 0 bases from J, with 18 bases between.

This sequence was found in a person between 18 and 60 years old who received the Ad26.COV2.S COVID-19 vaccine or a placebo. This chain connects TRBV18 to TRBJ1-3; D unresolved. Sequencing used peripheral blood, obtained in a trial of Ad26.COV2.S vaccine versus placebo. The chain's CDR3 is CASSPRTYGRDSGNTIYF. DNA of the CDR3: TGTGCCAGCTCACCCCGAACATACGGAAGGGACTCTGGAAACACCATATATTTT. Combining the CDR3 with reference TRBV18 and TRBJ1-3 gives the whole variable domain NAGVMQNPRHLVRRRGQEARLRCSPMKGHSHVYWYRQLPEEGLKFMVYLQKENIIDESGMPKERFSAEFPKEGPSILRIQQVVRGDSAAYFCASSPRTYGRDSGNTIYFGEGSWLTVV.